This T cell receptor beta chain is from a study of shared clonotypes between healthy human individuals. Turning to this clone: Other DNA sequences in this specimen translate into the identical CDR3.

Clones were read by immunoSEQ multiplex PCR, and TCRdb kept only the in-frame ones, dropping some. The table shows about 1.1 million clones, with 78% occurring only once. The receptor was isolated from a man aged 18 to 35 in good health. Some clones in this sample may be carry-over from other donors' samples. Sample: memory CD4+ T cells from PBMCs. Subset reported: CD45RA-negative fraction.

The CDR3 DNA reads as TGCGCCAGCAGCTACGGACTAGCGGGCTCCTACGAGCAGTACTTC. As protein: CASSYGLAGSYEQYF. The rearrangement links TRBV5-1 to TRBJ2-7, with 11 bases that match TRBD2. Trimming cost V 3 bases and J 0 bases; bases outside gene matches: 2. This CDR3 has 15 amino acids. From germline, CDR1 is SGHRS and CDR2 YFSETQ. Full variable domain (missing parts from reference TRBV5-1 and TRBJ2-7): KAGVTQTPRYLIKTRGQQVTLSCSPISGHRSVSWYQQTPGQGLQFLFEYFSETQRNKGNFPGRFSGRQFSNSRSEMNVSTLELGDSALYLCASSYGLAGSYEQYFGPGTRLTVT.